This is a list of T cell receptor beta chains from one sample in a study of blood T cell repertoires in COVID-19. Produced via immunoSEQ multiplex PCR; TCRdb's table is partial and in-frame only. This table holds about 100,000 clones, approximately 86% found once. The material sequenced was peripheral blood. The receptors were sampled from a man in his forties or fifties with active or convalescent COVID-19. CDR3s include the opening cysteine and the closing phenylalanine or tryptophan. D genes are given only for firm matches. Expanded clones are given a class, and other clones once, few, many or no size at all.

>-|TRBJ1-6|TRBV5-6|-
CASSSTGNPSSPLHF
TGTGCCAGCAGCTCGACAGGAAACCCCTCTTCACCCCTCCACTTT
>-|TRBJ2-1|TRBV19|TRBD2
CASSPGTSGSVEQFF
TGTGCCAGTAGCCCCGGGACTAGCGGGAGCGTTGAGCAGTTCTTC
>-|TRBJ1-1|TRBV28|-
CASTLGGTIGTEAFF
TGTGCCAGCACCCTGGGAGGGACAATTGGTACTGAAGCTTTCTTT
>-|TRBJ1-6|TRBV19|-
CASSIQASYNSPLHF
TGTGCCAGTAGTATCCAGGCCTCCTATAATTCACCCCTCCACTTT
>-|TRBJ2-7|TRBV12-3/TRBV12-4|TRBD1
CASSRDRLYEQYF
TGTGCCAGCAGTCGGGACAGGTTGTACGAGCAGTACTTC
>-|TRBJ2-7|TRBV19|TRBD2
CASSASGSSYEQYF
TGTGCCAGTAGCGCTAGCGGAAGCTCCTACGAGCAGTACTTC
>-|TRBJ2-5|TRBV5-1|-
CASSLGGSGGSETQYF
TGCGCCAGCAGCTTGGGTGGTAGCGGAGGCTCAGAGACCCAGTACTTC
>-|TRBJ2-1|TRBV6-4|-
CASSDSPLANEQFF
TGTGCCAGCAGTGACTCCCCCTTAGCGAATGAGCAGTTCTTC
>-|TRBJ2-1|TRBV27|TRBD2
CASSLWPSGFSNEQFF
TGTGCCAGCAGTTTATGGCCTAGCGGGTTTAGCAATGAGCAGTTCTTC
>-|TRBJ1-4|TRBV7-9|TRBD1
CASSLGQGSEKLFF
TGTGCCAGCAGCTTGGGACAGGGAAGCGAAAAACTGTTTTTT
>-|TRBJ2-7|TRBV5-6|TRBD1
CASSLLGTDSYEQYF
TGTGCCAGCAGCTTGTTAGGGACAGACTCCTACGAGCAGTACTTC
>-|TRBJ1-4|TRBV2|-
CARGGTQQAATNEKLFF
TGTGCCAGGGGGGGGACTCAACAAGCGGCAACTAATGAAAAACTGTTTTTT
>once|TRBJ2-2|TRBV4-1|TRBD1
CASSQPGQSTGELFF
TGCGCCAGCAGCCAACCGGGACAGAGCACCGGGGAGCTGTTTTTT
>few|TRBJ1-5|TRBV5-1|-
CASSLWGPNQPQHF
TGCGCCAGCAGCTTGTGGGGCCCCAATCAGCCCCAGCATTTT
>-|TRBJ2-6|TRBV2|TRBD2
CAGAPSGSRSGANVLTF
TGTGCCGGGGCCCCCAGCGGGAGCCGCTCTGGGGCCAACGTCCTGACTTTC
>-|TRBJ1-2|TRBV2|TRBD1
CASSGITGDSGYTF
TGTGCCAGCAGTGGGATAACAGGGGATTCTGGCTACACCTTC
>once|TRBJ1-1|TRBV6-5|-
CASKTRRESTEAFF
TGTGCCAGCAAAACCCGCAGGGAAAGTACTGAAGCTTTCTTT
>-|TRBJ2-7|TRBV11-3|-
CASSKTPSGEQYF
TGTGCCAGCAGCAAAACTCCGTCCGGGGAGCAGTACTTC
>-|TRBJ2-2|TRBV7-6|-
CASSLEGFANTGELFF
TGTGCCAGCAGCCTGGAGGGCTTCGCGAACACCGGGGAGCTGTTTTTT
>-|TRBJ1-2|TRBV2|-
CASSMGGYGYTF
TGTGCCAGCAGTATGGGGGGCTATGGCTACACCTTC
>-|TRBJ1-5|TRBV5-1|-
CASSLTGNQPQHF
TGCGCCAGCAGCTTGACGGGCAATCAGCCCCAGCATTTT
>-|TRBJ2-3|TRBV7-6|TRBD2
CASSPLAGRTDTQYF
TGTGCCAGCAGCCCCCTAGCGGGGCGCACAGATACGCAGTATTTT
>-|TRBJ2-1|TRBV13|TRBD2
CASSSPFRGGRNNEQFF
TGTGCCAGCAGCTCCCCCTTCCGTGGCGGGAGGAACAATGAGCAGTTCTTC
>-|TRBJ2-5|TRBV3-1/TRBV3-2|-
CASSESTGLGETQYF
TGTGCCAGCAGCGAAAGCACGGGACTCGGGGAGACCCAGTACTTC
>-|TRBJ2-1|TRBV18|-
CASSRLGLNNEQFF
TGTGCCAGCTCACGACTAGGCCTAAACAATGAGCAGTTCTTC
>-|TRBJ2-7|TRBV7-6|-
CASSPGSLYEQYF
TGTGCCAGCAGCCCCGGGAGTCTGTACGAGCAGTACTTC
>-|TRBJ2-7|TRBV7-3|TRBD1
CASSPGPGTDLYEQYF
TGTGCCAGCAGCCCCGGCCCCGGGACAGACCTCTACGAGCAGTACTTC
>-|TRBJ1-1|TRBV3-1/TRBV3-2|TRBD1
CASSHYRGPEAFF
TGTGCCAGCAGCCACTACAGGGGTCCTGAAGCTTTCTTT
>-|TRBJ1-1|TRBV4-2|-
CASSQGSFGSGAFF
TGTGCCAGCAGCCAAGGTAGTTTCGGGTCCGGAGCTTTCTTT
>-|TRBJ2-7|TRBV5-5|-
CASSFSGGPTYEQYF
TGTGCCAGTTCCTTTTCGGGGGGCCCCACCTACGAGCAGTACTTC
>-|TRBJ2-5|TRBV5-8|TRBD2
CASSESGRAFGETQYF
TGTGCCAGCAGCGAGAGCGGGAGGGCTTTTGGAGAGACCCAGTACTTC
>-|TRBJ2-7|TRBV6-5|-
CASTLLGGQSHEQYF
TGTGCCAGCACTCTTCTGGGGGGACAGTCCCACGAGCAGTACTTC
>once|TRBJ2-5|TRBV5-1|TRBD2
CASSLGGTSRETQYF
TGCGCCAGCAGCTTGGGGGGGACTAGCAGAGAGACCCAGTACTTC
>-|TRBJ1-2|TRBV27|TRBD1
CASSPGQGYGYTF
TGTGCCAGCAGTCCCGGACAGGGTTATGGCTACACCTTC
>-|TRBJ1-2|TRBV5-5|-
CASSWEGHGYTF
TGTGCCAGCAGCTGGGAGGGGCACGGCTACACCTTC
>-|TRBJ1-2|TRBV25-1|-
CASSETAQGYGYTF
TGTGCCAGCAGTGAAACCGCACAGGGTTATGGCTACACCTTC
>-|TRBJ1-2|TRBV11-2|TRBD1
CASSFGGGGYGYTF
TGTGCCAGCAGCTTTGGAGGGGGCGGGTATGGCTACACCTTC
>-|TRBJ2-2|TRBV18|-
CASSRDKGSGELFF
TGTGCCAGCTCACGGGACAAAGGGTCCGGGGAGCTGTTTTTT
>-|TRBJ2-4|TRBV6-5|-
CANGGLLAKNIQYF
TGTGCCAACGGGGGGCTTCTAGCCAAAAACATTCAGTACTTC
>-|TRBJ2-6|TRBV5-1|-
CASRSVAVGAGANVLTF
TGCGCCAGCAGATCAGTCGCGGTCGGAGCTGGGGCCAACGTCCTGACTTTC
>-|TRBJ1-1|TRBV5-1|TRBD1
CASSLFQGQDEAFF
TGCGCCAGCAGCTTGTTTCAGGGACAGGATGAAGCTTTCTTT
>-|TRBJ1-2|TRBV12-3/TRBV12-4|-
CASSLEGGSGYTF
TGTGCCAGCAGTTTAGAGGGGGGGAGTGGCTACACCTTC
>-|TRBJ2-5|TRBV14|-
CASSQVKLTSGETQYF
TGTGCCAGCAGCCAAGTAAAACTGACCTCGGGGGAGACCCAGTACTTC
>-|TRBJ2-7|TRBV5-6|-
CASRTGAHYEQYF
TGTGCCAGCAGGACGGGAGCCCACTACGAGCAGTACTTC
>-|TRBJ1-2|TRBV24-1|TRBD1
CATSDVPGQGRYGYTF
TGTGCCACCAGTGATGTTCCGGGACAGGGACGCTATGGCTACACCTTC
>-|TRBJ1-5|TRBV5-6|-
CASSLGAGMGNQPQHF
TGTGCCAGCAGCTTGGGAGCGGGAATGGGCAATCAGCCCCAGCATTTT
>-|TRBJ2-5|TRBV7-2|-
CASSFQTGMGETQYF
TGTGCCAGCAGCTTCCAAACAGGGATGGGGGAGACCCAGTACTTC